This passage covers 24 T cell receptor beta chains from one sample sequenced in a study of cytomegalovirus exposure and HLA in healthy donors. The PCR made use of 60 Vbeta and 13 Jbeta primers. Clones were sequenced by immunoSEQ multiplex PCR, and TCRdb holds only the in-frame ones, with some missing. The sample contains more than 200,000 clones, roughly 79% of which appear only once. Input material: PBMCs. The receptor source for this set is a man younger than 35 in good health and CMV-seronegative.

The V gene is TRBV19, the J gene TRBJ2-6; no reliable D call. The V and J ends lost 6 bases and 0 bases respectively, with 6 bases between them. Germline V gives CDR1 LNHDA, CDR2 SQIVND (reference sequence). The CDR3 runs to 14 residues. DNA of the CDR3: TGTGCCAGTAGGCTAAACTCTGGGGCCAACGTCCTGACTTTC. Its translation: CASRLNSGANVLTF.

The chain is built from TRBV29-1 and TRBJ2-5, with 8 bases lining up with TRBD2. Trimming cost V 3 bases and J 2 bases; bases outside gene matches: 5. The CDR3 covers 14 residues. Looked up from germline, CDR1 is SQVTM and CDR2 is ANQGSEA. This CDR3 reads CSVDGGGLQETQYF. The CDR3 DNA reads TGCAGCGTTGATGGCGGGGGGCTACAAGAGACCCAGTACTTC.

CDR3: CASSSASGGMQTQYF. The CDR3, as DNA: TGCGCCAGCAGCTCCGCCAGCGGGGGGATGCAGACCCAGTACTTC. The chain uses TRBV5-1 and TRBJ2-5; 9 positions agree with TRBD2. The J segment lost 6 bases and the V segment lost 3 bases, leaving 9 bases of the junction unmatched. Germline values: CDR1 SGHRS, CDR2 YFSETQ. CDR3 length equals 15 residues.

The CDR3 region is CASSPGTDETQYF. The DNA of the CDR3 is TGCGCCAGCAGCCCCGGGACTGACGAGACCCAGTACTTC. The chain combines TRBV4-1 with TRBJ2-5, with D perhaps TRBD2 (6 bases). The CDR3 consists of 13 residues. V was shortened by 4 bases and J by 5 bases, with 11 bases between the two germline ends. Germline V gene data show CDR1 as MGHRA and CDR2 as YSYEKL.

This chain uses TRBV5-1 with TRBJ2-1, with D possibly TRBD2 on 5 matching bases. The germline CDR1 and CDR2 sequences are SGHRS and YFSETQ. There are 12 residues in the CDR3. V lost 4 bases and J lost 7, with 9 bases in between. CDR3: CASSPGLNEQFF. CDR3 sequence (DNA): TGCGCCAGCAGCCCCGGACTGAATGAGCAGTTCTTC.

The rearrangement joins TRBV27 to TRBJ1-1; D unclear. The CDR3 covers 13 residues. Trimming cost V 2 bases and J 0 bases, with 4 bases left between them. Germline V gene data show CDR1 as MNHEY and CDR2 as SMNVEV (reference sequence). Here the CDR3 reads CASSLVMNTEAFF. The CDR3 DNA reads TGTGCCAGCAGTTTAGTAATGAACACTGAAGCTTTCTTT.

J is TRBJ1-1 and V is TRBV7-9; TRBD1 aligns across 10 bases. The germline CDR1 and CDR2 sequences are SEHNR and FQNEAQ (reference sequence). The ends lost 5 bases at V and 6 bases at J; junction bases unmatched: 9. The CDR3 runs 15 residues. Here the CDR3 reads CASSPRDRGQSEAFF. The CDR3 DNA reads TGTGCCAGCAGCCCTAGAGACAGGGGGCAGTCTGAAGCTTTCTTT.

This chain joins TRBV5-1 and TRBJ2-5, with TRBD2 identical over 10 bases. The CDR3 sequence is 15 residues long. Germline assignment: CDR1 SGHRS and CDR2 YFSETQ. Losses at the gene ends were 0 bases for V and 5 bases for J; bases not matched to a gene: 4. CDR3 coding DNA: TGCGCCAGCAGCTTGGCCGGGACTAGCGCCGAGACCCAGTACTTC. Protein sequence: CASSLAGTSAETQYF.

A word on this clone: At one end, the junction sequence differs from germline, possibly due to a read error. The rearrangement links TRBV7-9 to TRBJ2-7; 9 bases align to TRBD1. This CDR3 comprises 16 residues. The germline V gene encodes CDR1 SEHNR and CDR2 FQNEAQ (reference sequence). This CDR3 is CASSLAGTGKVYEQYF. Written as DNA, the CDR3 is TGTGCCAGTAGCTTAGCTGGGACAGGGAAGGTTTACGAGCAGTACTTC.

The chain combines TRBV15 with TRBJ2-7, with 7 bases lining up with TRBD2. From germline, CDR1 is LNHNV and CDR2 YYDKDF (reference sequence). J was trimmed by 0 bases and V by 2 bases; bases with no gene match: 13. The length of the CDR3 is 18 residues. This chain's CDR3 is CATSRNPKGGTYSYEQYF. The CDR3 DNA sequence: TGTGCCACCAGCAGAAATCCAAAGGGAGGGACTTACTCCTACGAGCAGTACTTC.

The chain uses TRBV4-3 and TRBJ1-2; possible D gene TRBD1, 6 bases. Trimming removed 0 bases from V and 4 bases from J, with 9 bases in between. The germline gives CDR1 LGHNA, CDR2 YSLEER. This CDR3 region has 14 residues. The chain's CDR3 is CASSQEGTPYGYTF. The CDR3 nucleotides are TGCGCCAGCAGCCAAGAGGGGACACCCTATGGCTACACCTTC.

The chain carries TRBV28 and TRBJ1-3; unclear D gene. There are 15 residues in the CDR3. V gave up 5 bases and J gave up 0 bases, with 11 bases separating them. In germline, CDR1 is MDHEN, CDR2 SYDVKM. Written as DNA, the CDR3 is TGTGCCAGCAGTCGCAAACTCCTCTCTGGAAACACCATATATTTT. Translating it yields CASSRKLLSGNTIYF.

This rearrangement joins TRBV7-8 to TRBJ2-2; D perhaps matches TRBD1 (5 bases). The ends were cut back, 1 base at V and 6 bases at J, with 12 bases in the middle. There are 15 residues in the CDR3. The V gene's germline CDR1 is SGHVS and CDR2 FQNEAQ. The CDR3 is CASSLELGQPGELFF. CDR3 coding DNA: TGTGCCAGCAGCTTAGAGTTGGGGCAGCCCGGGGAGCTGTTTTTT.

The chain links TRBV7-2 to TRBJ2-7; TRBD2 matches at 12 bases. The germline CDR1 and CDR2 sequences are SGHTA and FQGNSA. V lost 3 bases, J lost 4 bases, and 7 bases stayed unmatched. The CDR3 has 16 residues. The CDR3 region has the DNA TGTGCCAGCAGCTTCAGACTAGCGGGAGTGGGTTACGAGCAGTACTTC. Amino acid sequence: CASSFRLAGVGYEQYF. Looking up the rest from reference TRBV7-2 and TRBJ2-7 gives the full variable domain: GAGVSQSPSNKVTEKGKDVELRCDPISGHTALYWYRQSLGQGLEFLIYFQGNSAPDKSGLPSDRFSAERTGGSVSTLTIQRTQQEDSAVYLCASSFRLAGVGYEQYFGPGTRLTVT.

This clone was seen more than once but under ten times. The chain links TRBV19 to TRBJ2-2; D unresolved. The CDR3 runs to 14 residues. Per the germline V gene, CDR1 is LNHDA and CDR2 is SQIVND (reference sequence). Between the trimmed V and J ends, which lost 3 bases and 6 bases, there was a span of 11 bases. CDR3 protein: CASSIGRRAGELFF. CDR3 bases: TGTGCCAGTAGTATCGGTCGACGGGCCGGGGAGCTGTTTTTT. The complete variable domain, with remaining parts taken from reference TRBV19 and TRBJ2-2, reads DGGITQSPKYLFRKEGQNVTLSCEQNLNHDAMYWYRQDPGQGLRLIYYSQIVNDFQKGDIAEGYSVSREKKESFPLTVTSAQKNPTAFYLCASSIGRRAGELFFGEGSRLTVL.

CDR3 nucleotide sequence: TGTGCCAGCAGCCAACAGGGGGCCGGGCGATCCCCCTATGGCTACACCTTC. Protein: CASSQQGAGRSPYGYTF. This chain joins TRBV5-5 and TRBJ1-2; 9 bases fit TRBD1. The CDR3 totals 17 residues. Per the germline V gene, CDR1 is SGHKS and CDR2 is YYEKEE (reference sequence). V shed 4 bases, J shed 4 bases, and the junction held 14 bases outside the gene matches.

A few counts support this clone. This chain uses TRBV2 with TRBJ2-2, with TRBD2 matching 7 bases. Unmatched junction bases numbered 8, after V lost 8 bases and J lost 5 bases. The CDR3 runs 14 residues. Germline V gene data show CDR1 as SNHLY and CDR2 as FYNNEI. CDR3 region: CASGGGDRTGELFF. CDR3 bases: TGTGCCAGCGGGGGGGGAGATAGGACCGGGGAGCTGTTTTTT.

The V and J genes are TRBV9 and TRBJ2-3; TRBD2 matches 10 bases. V lost 4 bases and J lost 2; bases outside the gene matches: 13. The CDR3 covers 18 residues. Germline values: CDR1 SGDLS, CDR2 YYNGEE. For the CDR3, the DNA is TGTGCCAGCAGCTTTTCACGGACTAGCGGCACTTTCACAGATACGCAGTATTTT. Encoded protein: CASSFSRTSGTFTDTQYF.

This rearrangement joins TRBV28 to TRBJ2-7; the D gene is possibly TRBD1 (6 bases). CDR1 and CDR2 (germline): MDHEN, SYDVKM. Trimming stripped 5 bases from V and 1 base from J, with 9 bases between. The CDR3 covers 13 residues. The CDR3: CASSTDSSYEQYF. The CDR3, as DNA: TGTGCCAGCAGTACGGACAGTTCCTACGAGCAGTACTTC. The entire variable domain, with the rest obtained from reference TRBV28 and TRBJ2-7, is as follows: DVKVTQSSRYLVKRTGEKVFLECVQDMDHENMFWYRQDPGLGLRLIYFSYDVKMKEKGDIPEGYSVSREKKERFSLILESASTNQTSMYLCASSTDSSYEQYFGPGTRLTVT.

The chain couples TRBV5-1 to TRBJ1-1; tentative D call: TRBD1 (6 bases). Looked up from germline, CDR1 is SGHRS and CDR2 is YFSETQ. The length of the CDR3 is 13 residues. V was pared by 0 bases and J by 5 bases, with 8 bases between. CDR3 nucleotides: TGCGCCAGCAGCTTGGCTCAGGGGACTGAAGCTTTCTTT. Protein sequence: CASSLAQGTEAFF.

J is TRBJ2-3 and V is TRBV18; D not certain. CDR3 length: 13 residues. Per germline, CDR1 KGHSH and CDR2 LQKENI. Trimming stripped 2 bases from V and 6 bases from J, with 9 bases between. The CDR3 sequence: CASSPKSGDTQYF. The CDR3 DNA sequence: TGTGCCAGCTCACCAAAGTCCGGGGATACGCAGTATTTT. The complete variable domain, with remaining parts taken from reference TRBV18 and TRBJ2-3, reads NAGVMQNPRHLVRRRGQEARLRCSPMKGHSHVYWYRQLPEEGLKFMVYLQKENIIDESGMPKERFSAEFPKEGPSILRIQQVVRGDSAAYFCASSPKSGDTQYFGPGTRLTVL.

This rearrangement joins TRBV30 to TRBJ1-4, with 8 bases fitting TRBD1. Germline V CDR1 and CDR2: GTSNPN, SVGIG (reference sequence). The CDR3 sequence is 15 residues long. The V and J ends lost 1 base and 0 bases, in that order; junction bases with no gene match: 1. The CDR3 loop is CAWSGGQATNEKLFF. The CDR3 DNA reads as TGTGCCTGGAGTGGGGGACAGGCAACTAATGAAAAACTGTTTTTT.

This chain uses TRBV4-3 with TRBJ2-7, with D maybe TRBD2 (7 bases). The CDR3 runs to 16 residues. From germline, CDR1 is LGHNA and CDR2 YSLEER. With 0 bases removed from V and 1 base from J, the gap between germline ends came to 13 bases. This CDR3 is CASSQDPGGGSYEQYF. The CDR3 region has the DNA TGCGCCAGCAGCCAAGATCCGGGGGGCGGGTCCTACGAGCAGTACTTC.

V gene TRBV13 combines with J gene TRBJ2-5, with TRBD2 identical over 7 bases. The J call could be wrong; TRBJ2-7 is a better fit for the DNA end. The CDR3 spans 17 residues. Germline values: CDR1 PRHDT, CDR2 FYEKMQ (reference sequence). The CDR3 sequence: CASSLTRLAENSYEQYF. CDR3 in DNA: TGTGCCAGCAGCCTTACCCGGCTAGCGGAAAACTCCTACGAGCAGTACTTC.